This is a list of T cell receptor beta chains from one sample in a study. The data were produced by immunoSEQ multiplex PCR, yet TCRdb's version contains in-frame clones alone and is incomplete. The table lists 60,000 to 75,000 clones, approximately 92% of them singletons, with roughly 4% in the top ten. Sequenced material: PBMCs. All receptors come from a man aged 40-50 years with rheumatoid arthritis. Each CDR3 is given with its conserved first and last residue. A D gene is named only where the DNA matches it firmly. A row's size may be missing; if present it is once, few, many or a size class.

V	J	size	length	D	DNA	CDR3
TRBV5-5	TRBJ1-2	-	15	TRBD1	TGTGCCAGCAGCTTACAGGGGCAAAGGTCCTATGGCTACACCTTC	CASSLQGQRSYGYTF
TRBV30	TRBJ2-2	-	15	-	TGTGCCTGGAGTGTTTTGTCAGGGGTGTCCGGGGAGCTGTTTTTT	CAWSVLSGVSGELFF
TRBV6-5	TRBJ1-6	-	14	-	TGTGCCAGCAGTTACCTTGGACCAAATTCACCCCTCCACTTT	CASSYLGPNSPLHF
TRBV6-4	TRBJ1-2	-	12	-	TGTGCCACCTACCGAGAGGATCATGGCTACACCTTC	CATYREDHGYTF
TRBV5-4	TRBJ1-1	few	16	-	TGTGCCAGCAGCTTGTCTGGGGAGGGATCATACACTGAAGCTTTCTTT	CASSLSGEGSYTEAFF
TRBV28	TRBJ2-1	once	15	-	TGTGCCAGCAGGGGTTATCCCACACGATACAATGAGCAGTTCTTC	CASRGYPTRYNEQFF
TRBV11-2	TRBJ2-1	-	11	-	TGTGCCAGCAGCTTTACGGATGAGCAGTTCTTC	CASSFTDEQFF
TRBV6-5	TRBJ2-7	-	14	TRBD2	TGTGCCAGCAGTTACGCGCCGCGGGAGAAGCAGCAGTACTTC	CASSYAPREKQQYF
TRBV7-9	TRBJ2-3	-	14	-	TGTGCCAGCAGCCAAGACAGGGAGGGAGATACGCAGTATTTT	CASSQDREGDTQYF
TRBV6-1	TRBJ2-5	-	15	-	TGTGCCAGCAGTGAAAGGAAGGGGTTGGAAGAGACCCAGTACTTC	CASSERKGLEETQYF
TRBV27	TRBJ2-7	-	14	TRBD1	TGTGCCAGCAGGTCCGGACAGGGAGTCTACGAGCAGTACTTC	CASRSGQGVYEQYF
TRBV5-5	TRBJ2-5	-	14	-	TGTGCCAGCAGCTTGGCCGGAATGGGAGAGACCCAGTACTTC	CASSLAGMGETQYF
TRBV10-3	TRBJ2-1	-	15	-	TGTGCCATCACGGAACCCGGGGCAGAAAACAATGAGCAGTTCTTC	CAITEPGAENNEQFF